This T cell receptor beta chain was sequenced during a study of T cells in Graves' hyperthyroidism and ophthalmopathy. The study's findings and limits: Before onset, ophthalmopathy was predicted by the model a median approximately 6.5 months earlier. Most thyroid clonotypes with frequency above 0.001 were detected in blood.

Authors of the study amplified TCR beta CDR3 regions from RNA transcripts. In the first-round RT-PCR of the TCR CDR3, the HTBI primer set was used. TCRdb re-derived calls from the multiplex PCR reads in MiXCR, one entry per CDR3 protein. The sample has 300,000 to 400,000 distinct CDR3 sequences, under 25% seen once. The study enrolled patients aged 18 to 65 with newly diagnosed hyperthyroidism of under 2 months' duration. Patients with uncontrolled infections, other autoimmune diseases, pregnancy or lactation were excluded. The CDR3 totals 14 residues. The germline CDR1 and CDR2 sequences are DFQATT and SNEGSKA (reference sequence). Many counts were recorded for this clonotype. The target antigen is unknown.

This TCR came from a woman between 50 and 59 years old with Graves' hyperthyroidism. This chain uses TRBV20-1 with TRBJ1-1; TRBD1 matches at 12 bases. The sequenced sample was blood. The DNA of the CDR3 is TGCAGCCCCCGGGACAGGGGGCAAGGCACTGAAGCTTTCTTT. Amino acids: CSPRDRGQGTEAFF.